The 4 T cell receptor beta chains below all came from one sample that was sequenced in a study of Ad26.COV2.S vaccination and SARS-CoV-2 variants. Repertoires were generated with immunoSEQ multiplex PCR, while TCRdb's copy carries only in-frame clones and drops some. The sample has just over 350,000 clones, approximately 81% seen once. Stated treatment: roughly 19 received Ad26.COV2.S at low or high dose, single or two shots; roughly 5 received placebo; per-sample allocation not given. Collection of samples fell on day 63 after the first vaccine or placebo injection. The source material was peripheral blood, sampled in a trial of Ad26.COV2.S vaccine versus placebo. These receptors were collected from a person aged 18 to 59 who received the Ad26.COV2.S COVID-19 vaccine or a placebo.

The rearrangement links TRBV3-1 (or the pseudogene TRBV3-2) to TRBJ1-2; TRBD1 agrees at 8 bases. The ends lost 4 bases at V and 3 bases at J; junction bases unmatched: 7. The CDR3 length is 15 residues. Germline V CDR1 and CDR2: LGHDT, YNNKEL (reference sequence). DNA of the CDR3: TGTGCCAGCAGCCTCGGGACAGGTTTTGACTATGGCTACACCTTC. Translating gives CASSLGTGFDYGYTF.

The genes are TRBV15 and TRBJ2-7; D is uncertain. This CDR3 contains 13 residues. V gave up 0 bases and J gave up 7 bases, with 10 bases separating them. CDR1 and CDR2 (germline): LNHNV, YYDKDF (reference sequence). Written as DNA, the CDR3 is TGTGCCACCAGCAGAGATGTGAAGGCAGAGCAGTACTTC. This translates into CATSRDVKAEQYF.

The chain couples TRBV7-9 to TRBJ2-7; D is unresolved. CDR1 and CDR2 (germline): SEHNR, FQNEAQ (reference sequence). This CDR3 is built from 12 residues. V was trimmed by 5 bases and J by 5 bases, leaving 10 bases between them. The CDR3 here is CASSPWVNEQYF. The DNA of the CDR3 is TGTGCCAGCAGCCCCTGGGTAAACGAGCAGTACTTC. The whole variable domain, filled in from reference TRBV7-9 and TRBJ2-7, reads DTGVSQNPRHKITKRGQNVTFRCDPISEHNRLYWYRQTLGQGPEFLTYFQNEAQLEKSRLLSDRFSAERPKGSFSTLEIQRTEQGDSAMYLCASSPWVNEQYFGPGTRLTVT.

This clone has only one observation. The chain is built from TRBV4-1 and TRBJ2-3; 8 positions agree with TRBD1. The junction had 12 bases not matched to a gene; V was cut back by 4 bases and J by 0 bases. Germline loops: CDR1 MGHRA, CDR2 YSYEKL. The length of the CDR3 is 18 residues. The CDR3 DNA reads TGCGCCAGCAGCCGAAAGGACAGGGCCACCTACAGCACAGATACGCAGTATTTT. Protein: CASSRKDRATYSTDTQYF.